This record concerns one T cell receptor beta chain sequence. Assay used: immunoSEQ multiplex PCR; TCRdb lists only in-frame clones, some missing. The repertoire consists of more than 95,000 clones, with about 88% occurring once and the leading ten covering approximately 13%. The sample comes from a study of PD-1 blockade in mismatch repair-deficient tumors. CDR1 and CDR2 from the germline V gene are LNHDA and SQIVND (reference sequence). This CDR3 comprises 14 residues. Trimming pared 5 bases from V and 4 bases from J, leaving 11 bases between. The receptor was derived from an adult with mismatch repair-deficient cancer. The input for sequencing was peripheral blood, taken 44 weeks after starting pembrolizumab. V is TRBV19 and J is TRBJ2-2, with TRBD1 as a possible D gene (5 bases). CDR3 sequence: CASSGRVGTGELFF. Written as DNA, the CDR3 is TGTGCCAGTAGTGGCAGGGTGGGCACCGGGGAGCTGTTTTTT. Full variable domain (missing parts from reference TRBV19 and TRBJ2-2): DGGITQSPKYLFRKEGQNVTLSCEQNLNHDAMYWYRQDPGQGLRLIYYSQIVNDFQKGDIAEGYSVSREKKESFPLTVTSAQKNPTAFYLCASSGRVGTGELFFGEGSRLTVL.